This T cell receptor (beta chain) was recorded in a study of cytomegalovirus exposure and HLA in healthy donors. Notes on this clone: The antigen remains undetermined.

CDR1 and CDR2 from the germline V gene are SGHTA and FQGTGA. The V gene lost 6 bases and the J gene lost 8 bases, with 16 bases spanning the gap. The CDR3 covers 14 residues. Study-wide results and caveats: Earlier results showed most TCR beta V segments being productive about 90% or about 30% of the time. The investigators catalogued 150 to 200 TCR beta chains as cytomegalovirus-associated.

Researchers ran the PCR with 60 Vbeta and 13 Jbeta primers. The protocol was immunoSEQ multiplex PCR, while the TCRdb copy is restricted to in-frame clones and leaves out a portion. The sample includes fewer than 200,000 clones, approximately 72% of them seen just once. The receptor was derived from a female donor in good health and CMV-seronegative. Sequencing was done on a sample of PBMCs. The chain combines TRBV7-3 with TRBJ2-2, with D uncertain. CDR3 sequence: CASSSVGAGGELFF. CDR3 nucleotide sequence: TGTGCCAGCAGTTCCGTCGGCGCCGGGGGGGAGCTGTTTTTT. The complete variable domain, with remaining parts taken from reference TRBV7-3 and TRBJ2-2, reads GAGVSQTPSNKVTEKGKYVELRCDPISGHTALYWYRQSLGQGPEFLIYFQGTGAADDSGLPNDRFFAVRPEGSVSTLKIQRTERGDSAVYLCASSSVGAGGELFFGEGSRLTVL.